One sample yielded the 26 T cell receptor beta chains listed below, sequenced in a study of metastatic and nonmetastatic thyroid tumors. Among the patients, none had received any treatment before thyroid surgery. TCRdb re-called the PCR reads through MiXCR. The table includes tens of thousands of clones, approximately 20% detected once. What was sequenced was blood. These TCRs come from a female donor with papillary thyroid cancer or a benign thyroid nodule (not recorded which). Some clones in this sample may be carry-over from other donors' samples.

This clone was seen only a few times. The V gene is TRBV27, the J gene TRBJ2-7; 8 positions match TRBD1. V dropped 5 bases and J dropped 3; count of bases not matched to a gene: 6. Per the germline V gene, CDR1 is MNHEY and CDR2 is SMNVEV (reference sequence). This CDR3 comprises 14 residues. CDR3 sequence (DNA): TGTGCCAGCAGTCCGGGACAGGAGGTCTACGAGCAGTACTTC. Protein sequence: CASSPGQEVYEQYF.

This clone was counted at least ten times. The rearrangement uses TRBV10-1 and TRBJ2-2; weak D call: TRBD2 (6 bases). The germline CDR1 and CDR2 sequences are WNHNN and SYGVQD (reference sequence). V was pared by 7 bases and J by 1 base, with 16 bases between. The CDR3 runs 16 residues. DNA for the CDR3: TGCGCCAGCACCGGGGTGGAGGGGCTGAACACCGGGGAGCTGTTTTTT. As protein: CASTGVEGLNTGELFF.

This clone was observed at least ten times. The V call is TRBV11-3, the J call TRBJ1-1; D gene uncertain. V was clipped by 3 bases and J by 1 base, with 6 bases between them. The CDR3 totals 13 residues. Germline CDR1 reads SGHNT; CDR2 reads YENEEA. The CDR3: CASSFGENTEAFF. CDR3 DNA: TGTGCCAGCAGCTTCGGGGAGAACACTGAAGCTTTCTTT.

This clone was found many times. The chain has TRBV29-1 and TRBJ2-7; 7 bases align to TRBD2. CDR1 and CDR2 from the germline V gene are SQVTM and ANQGSEA. There are 13 residues in the CDR3. V gave up 5 bases and J gave up 3 bases; unmatched junction bases: 7. The CDR3 coding sequence is TGCAGCGTTCGGGGGGACTTCCTCTACGAGCAGTACTTC. It encodes CSVRGDFLYEQYF.

The J gene is TRBJ2-7, the V gene TRBV6-1, with TRBD2 matching over 9 bases. V was pared by 3 bases and J by 0 bases, with 3 bases of the junction left unmatched. From germline, CDR1 is MNHNS and CDR2 SASEGT. The CDR3 spans 15 residues. The CDR3 region has the DNA TGTGCCAGCAGTGACATTAGCGGGAGCTCCTACGAGCAGTACTTC. The encoded protein is CASSDISGSSYEQYF.

This clone is termed medium-sized. The V and J genes are TRBV6-1 and TRBJ2-2; a weak D match, TRBD2 (6 bases). Germline V gene sequence: CDR1 MNHNS, CDR2 SASEGT. This CDR3 is built from 14 residues. Trimming cost V 8 bases and J 5 bases, with 15 bases left between them. CDR3 protein: CASSWEERTGELFF. As DNA, the CDR3 is TGTGCCAGCTCCTGGGAGGAACGAACCGGGGAGCTGTTTTTT.

Ten or more counts support this clone. The rearrangement joins TRBV20-1 to TRBJ2-1; 7 nucleotides align to TRBD2. This CDR3 region has 11 residues. The germline V gene has CDR1 DFQATT and CDR2 SNEGSKA (reference sequence). Trimming removed 7 bases from V and 8 bases from J; junction bases left unmatched: 5. The CDR3 reads CSVGRGYEQFF. As DNA, the CDR3 is TGCAGTGTCGGGCGGGGGTATGAGCAGTTCTTC.

The V gene is TRBV20-1, the J gene TRBJ2-7; weak D call: TRBD1 (5 bases). The CDR3 has 13 residues. V lost 6 bases and J 2 bases, leaving 14 bases between the germline ends. Germline values: CDR1 DFQATT, CDR2 SNEGSKA (reference sequence). CDR3 sequence reads: CSARAGSAYEQYF. In DNA form, the CDR3 reads TGCAGTGCCAGGGCCGGGTCCGCCTACGAGCAGTACTTC.

In its sample, this clone ranks as medium-sized. The rearrangement links TRBV27 to TRBJ2-1, with TRBD2 identical over 14 bases. CDR3 size: 15 residues. V shed 5 bases, J shed 7 bases, and the junction held 4 bases outside the gene matches. Germline V gene sequence: CDR1 MNHEY, CDR2 SMNVEV (reference sequence). CDR3 in amino acids: CASSRRLAGGNEQFF. Here the CDR3 DNA reads TGTGCCAGCAGTCGACGACTAGCGGGGGGGAATGAGCAGTTCTTC.

In this sample, this clone turned up many times. The rearrangement uses TRBV7-2 and TRBJ1-1; D call uncertain. The CDR3 has 13 amino acids. V gave up 6 bases and J gave up 2 bases, with 10 bases separating them. The germline V gene has CDR1 SGHTA and CDR2 FQGNSA. The CDR3 nucleotides are TGTGCCAGCAGTTGGACGTCTAACACTGAAGCTTTCTTT. Translated: CASSWTSNTEAFF.

This clone was seen a handful of times. The J gene is TRBJ1-2, the V gene TRBV15; tentatively, D is TRBD1 (5 bases). Trimming left V 1 base short and J 8 bases short, with 8 bases between. The length of the CDR3 is 12 residues. CDR1 and CDR2 from the germline V gene are LNHNV and YYDKDF (reference sequence). The CDR3 DNA is TGTGCCACCAGCAGAGGGGGCACAGGCTACACCTTC. Protein product: CATSRGGTGYTF.

This clone was seen ten or more times. This may be a read error, as it is one base from a much larger clone. The conserved phenylalanine or tryptophan normally closing the CDR3 is absent here, so this likely arose from a read error. The chain joins TRBV7-9 to TRBJ2-5; D is ambiguous. Trimming removed 6 bases at V and 2 bases at J, with 7 bases between. CDR3 length equals 12 residues. The germline V gene encodes CDR1 SEHNR and CDR2 FQNEAQ (reference sequence). CDR3 loop: CASSSGQETQYV. For the CDR3, the DNA is TGTGCCAGCAGTTCCGGGCAAGAGACCCAGTACGTC.

In its sample, this clone was seen many times. The chain joins TRBV7-3 to TRBJ2-3, with a weak D call TRBD2 (7 bases). V was trimmed by 3 bases and J by 5 bases, leaving 12 bases between them. Germline-derived CDR1 and CDR2 are SGHTA and FQGTGA. The CDR3 contains 14 residues. As DNA, the CDR3 is TGTGCCAGCAGCTTGTTGGGGGGGCAAGATACGCAGTATTTT. Translating it yields CASSLLGGQDTQYF.

CDR3 nucleotides: TGTGCCAGCAGCCCTGTACTGACTAGCGGCTACGAGCAGTACTTC. Protein sequence: CASSPVLTSGYEQYF. The chain is built from TRBV7-2 and TRBJ2-7, with 9 bases lining up with TRBD2. CDR3 size: 15 residues. Germline loops: CDR1 SGHTA, CDR2 FQGNSA. V lost 5 bases, J lost 3 bases, and 8 bases stayed unmatched.

This clone was detected a few times. With a much larger clone just one base away, this may be a read error. Other nucleotide sequences from this sample produce the same CDR3. The chain carries TRBV9 and TRBJ1-1; no clear D. The CDR3 is 18 amino acids. The germline V gene has CDR1 SGDLS and CDR2 YYNGEE. CDR3 in amino acids: CASSVVVPEQLLNTEAFF. Written as DNA, the CDR3 is TGTGCCAGCAGCGTAGTAGTCCCAGAGCAACTTCTGAACACCGAAGCTTTCTTT. Complete variable domain (other parts from reference TRBV9 and TRBJ1-1): DSGVTQTPKHLITATGQRVTLRCSPRSGDLSVYWYQQSLDQGLQFLIQYYNGEERAKGNILERFSAQQFPDLHSELNLSSLELGDSALYFCASSVVVPEQLLNTEAFFGQGTRLTVV.

This clone was seen more than once but under ten times. The chain combines TRBV19 with TRBJ1-4; D perhaps matches TRBD1 (5 bases). The CDR3 sequence is 13 residues long. From germline, CDR1 is LNHDA and CDR2 SQIVND (reference sequence). V gave up 5 bases and J gave up 8 bases, with 12 bases separating them. This chain's CDR3 is CASSEPGGEKLFF. CDR3 DNA sequence: TGTGCCAGTAGTGAGCCTGGGGGAGAAAAACTGTTTTTT.

This clone was recorded many times. V gene TRBV10-3 combines with J gene TRBJ1-1; D possibly corresponds to TRBD1 (5 bases). The CDR3 consists of 16 residues. Germline CDR1 reads ENHRY; CDR2 reads SYGVKD. Deletions cut 4 bases from V and 4 bases from J, with 19 bases between. This CDR3 is CAISVEQGPSATEAFF. CDR3 DNA sequence: TGTGCCATCAGTGTAGAGCAGGGACCCTCGGCCACTGAAGCTTTCTTT.

The chain uses TRBV7-8 and TRBJ1-1; D is uncertain. V was clipped by 1 base and J by 1 base, with 7 bases between them. The CDR3 totals 14 residues. Germline assignment: CDR1 SGHVS and CDR2 FQNEAQ. The CDR3 DNA follows: TGTGCCAGCAGCTTAGTAGCGGGGAACACTGAAGCTTTCTTT. It encodes CASSLVAGNTEAFF.

The chain is built from TRBV28 and TRBJ2-5; D may be TRBD1 (5 bases). The CDR3 length is 14 residues. Trimming took 7 bases from V and 7 from J, leaving 19 bases between them. The germline CDR1 and CDR2 sequences are MDHEN and SYDVKM. The CDR3: CASNRGTLRGTQYF. Here the CDR3 DNA reads TGTGCCAGCAATAGGGGCACCCTACGCGGGACCCAGTACTTC.

This clone came up a few times. This chain joins TRBV6-2 or TRBV6-3 and TRBJ2-1; 16 bases match TRBD2. Trimming took 6 bases from V and 8 from J; bases not matched to a gene: 10. CDR3 size: 17 residues. The V gene's germline CDR1 is MNHEY and CDR2 SVGEGT. The CDR3 loop is CASRAGTSGGAGDEQFF. CDR3 in DNA: TGTGCCAGCAGGGCCGGGACTAGCGGGGGGGCCGGGGATGAGCAGTTCTTC.

This clone was found a few times. This chain links TRBV6-1 with TRBJ1-5; D gene uncertain. V was trimmed by 6 bases and J by 4 bases, leaving 22 bases between them. The CDR3 has 17 amino acids. Germline values: CDR1 MNHNS, CDR2 SASEGT. CDR3 loop: CASRDYTARGGNQPQHF. The CDR3 bases are TGTGCCAGCAGGGATTACACGGCCAGAGGTGGGAATCAGCCCCAGCATTTT.

The chain couples TRBV6-2 or TRBV6-3 to TRBJ2-7; 7 positions match TRBD1. CDR3 size: 20 residues. Unmatched junction bases numbered 22, after V lost 2 bases and J lost 3 bases. The V gene's germline CDR1 is MNHEY and CDR2 SVGEGT. CDR3 in amino acids: CASSYVNRGTETPEIYEQYF. DNA of the CDR3: TGTGCCAGCAGTTACGTCAACCGTGGGACAGAAACTCCGGAGATCTACGAGCAGTACTTC.

This chain uses TRBV2 with TRBJ1-6; TRBD1 agrees at 7 bases. After removal of 4 bases from V and 4 bases from J, the junction contained 16 bases not matched to a gene. CDR1 and CDR2 from the germline V gene are SNHLY and FYNNEI. CDR3 length: 19 residues. CDR3 bases: TGTGCCAGCAGTGTCCGACAGGGCGGGACCGCTCTTTATAATTCACCCCTCCACTTT. It is translated as CASSVRQGGTALYNSPLHF.

This clone appeared a single time. The genes are TRBV7-3 and TRBJ1-6; possible D gene TRBD1, 5 bases. V lost 1 base to trimming and J lost 9 bases, with 7 bases between them. Per germline, CDR1 SGHTA and CDR2 FQGTGA. CDR3 length: 13 residues. CDR3 DNA sequence: TGTGCCAGCAGCTTAATTGGGGGTTCACCCCTCCACTTT. Translating it yields CASSLIGGSPLHF.

Many counts were recorded for this clone. The gene calls are TRBV15 and TRBJ1-2; D is unresolved. V was cut by 1 base and J by 3 bases, with 6 bases left in between. The CDR3 runs 13 residues. From germline, CDR1 is LNHNV and CDR2 YYDKDF (reference sequence). CDR3 amino acids: CATSRGGDYGYTF. CDR3 DNA sequence: TGTGCCACCAGCAGAGGGGGAGACTATGGCTACACCTTC.

With respect to this clone: Just one base apart from a much larger clone, this may be a read error. V gene TRBV3-1 combines with J gene TRBJ1-5; D remains ambiguous. CDR3 length: 15 amino acids. Trimming shortened V by 3 bases and J by 4 bases, and 13 bases separated the two germline ends. The germline gives CDR1 LGHDT, CDR2 YNNKEL (reference sequence). The CDR3, as DNA: TGTGCCAGCAGCCAGGATAGCATGGCTAATCAGCCCCAGCATTTT. It is translated as CASSQDSMANQPQHF.